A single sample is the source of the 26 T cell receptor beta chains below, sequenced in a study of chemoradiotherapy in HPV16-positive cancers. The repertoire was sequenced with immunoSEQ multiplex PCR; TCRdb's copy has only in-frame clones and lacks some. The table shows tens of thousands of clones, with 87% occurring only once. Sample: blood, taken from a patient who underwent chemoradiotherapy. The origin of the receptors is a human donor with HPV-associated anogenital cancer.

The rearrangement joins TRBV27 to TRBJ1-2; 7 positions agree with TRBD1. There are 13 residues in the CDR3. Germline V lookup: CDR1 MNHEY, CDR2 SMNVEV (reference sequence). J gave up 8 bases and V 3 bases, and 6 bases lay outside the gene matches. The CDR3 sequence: CASSFPTGRGYTF. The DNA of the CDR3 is TGTGCCAGCAGTTTCCCGACAGGGCGAGGCTACACCTTC.

CDR3 region: CASSIGGANTEAFF. The CDR3 nucleotides read TGTGCCAGTAGTATTGGAGGGGCGAACACTGAAGCTTTCTTT. The chain carries TRBV19 and TRBJ1-1, with TRBD1 as a possible D gene (5 bases). CDR1 LNHDA and CDR2 SQIVND come from the germline V gene (reference sequence). This CDR3 has 14 amino acids. V lost 3 bases and J 1 base, leaving 9 bases between the germline ends.

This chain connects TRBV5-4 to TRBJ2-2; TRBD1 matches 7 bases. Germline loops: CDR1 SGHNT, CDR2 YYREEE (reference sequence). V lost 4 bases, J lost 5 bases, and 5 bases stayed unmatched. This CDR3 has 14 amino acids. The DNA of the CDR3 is TGTGCCAGCAGCGCAAGGGGGCTTACCGGGGAGCTGTTTTTT. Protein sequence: CASSARGLTGELFF.

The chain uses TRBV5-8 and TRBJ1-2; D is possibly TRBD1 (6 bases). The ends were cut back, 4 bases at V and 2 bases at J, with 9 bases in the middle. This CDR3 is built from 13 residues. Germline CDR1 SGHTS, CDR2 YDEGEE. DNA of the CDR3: TGTGCCAGCAGCCGGACAGTAAACTATGGCTACACCTTC. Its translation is CASSRTVNYGYTF.

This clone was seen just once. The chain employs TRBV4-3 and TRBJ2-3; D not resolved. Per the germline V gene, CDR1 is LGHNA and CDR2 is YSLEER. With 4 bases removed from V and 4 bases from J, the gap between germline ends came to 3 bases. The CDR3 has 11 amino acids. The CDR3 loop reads CASSLADTQYF. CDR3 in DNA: TGCGCCAGCAGCCTTGCAGATACGCAGTATTTT.

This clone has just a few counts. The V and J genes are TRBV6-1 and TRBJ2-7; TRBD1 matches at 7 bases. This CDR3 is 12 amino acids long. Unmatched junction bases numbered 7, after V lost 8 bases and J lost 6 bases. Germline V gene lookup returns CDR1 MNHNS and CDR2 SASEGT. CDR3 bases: TGTGCCAGCTGGGCCGCAGGGGGCGAGCAGTACTTC. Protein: CASWAAGGEQYF.

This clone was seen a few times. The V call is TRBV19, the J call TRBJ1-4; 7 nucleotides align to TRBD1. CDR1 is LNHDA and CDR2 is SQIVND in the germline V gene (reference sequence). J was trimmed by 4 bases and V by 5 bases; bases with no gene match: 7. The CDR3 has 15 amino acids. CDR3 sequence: CASSFPRGNNEKLFF. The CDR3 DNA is TGTGCCAGTAGTTTCCCCAGGGGGAATAATGAAAAACTGTTTTTT.

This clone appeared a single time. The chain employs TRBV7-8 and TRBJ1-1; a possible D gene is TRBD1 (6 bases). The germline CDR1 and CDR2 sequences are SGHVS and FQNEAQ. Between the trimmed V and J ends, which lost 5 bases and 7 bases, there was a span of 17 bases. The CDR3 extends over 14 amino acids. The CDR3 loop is CASSSHREGVEAFF. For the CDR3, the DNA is TGTGCCAGCAGCAGTCACAGGGAGGGAGTTGAAGCTTTCTTT.

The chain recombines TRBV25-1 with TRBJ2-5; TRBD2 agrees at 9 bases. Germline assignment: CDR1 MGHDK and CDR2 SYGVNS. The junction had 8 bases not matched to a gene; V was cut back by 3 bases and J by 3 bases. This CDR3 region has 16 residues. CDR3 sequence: CASSEGGIAGEETQYF. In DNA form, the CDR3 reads TGTGCCAGCAGTGAGGGGGGGATAGCGGGAGAAGAGACCCAGTACTTC.

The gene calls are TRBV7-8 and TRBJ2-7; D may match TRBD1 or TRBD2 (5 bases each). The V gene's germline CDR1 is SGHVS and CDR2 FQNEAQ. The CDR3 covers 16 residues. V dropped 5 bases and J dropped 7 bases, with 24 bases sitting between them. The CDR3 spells CASSPRAASLWGEQYF. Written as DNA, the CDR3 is TGTGCCAGCAGCCCCCGGGCAGCGAGCCTATGGGGGGAGCAGTACTTC.

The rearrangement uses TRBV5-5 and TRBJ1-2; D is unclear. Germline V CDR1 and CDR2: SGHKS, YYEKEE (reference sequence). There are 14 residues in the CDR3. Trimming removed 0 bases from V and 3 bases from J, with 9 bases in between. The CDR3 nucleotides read TGTGCCAGCAGCTTGGAGGGAGAATACTATGGCTACACCTTC. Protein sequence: CASSLEGEYYGYTF.

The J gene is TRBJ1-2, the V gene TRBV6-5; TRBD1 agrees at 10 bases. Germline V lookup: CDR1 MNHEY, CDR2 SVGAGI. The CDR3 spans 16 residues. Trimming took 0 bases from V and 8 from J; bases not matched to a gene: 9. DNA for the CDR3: TGTGCCAGCAGTTACTCGGGACAGGGGCTCTTACTAGGCTACACCTTC. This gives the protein CASSYSGQGLLLGYTF.

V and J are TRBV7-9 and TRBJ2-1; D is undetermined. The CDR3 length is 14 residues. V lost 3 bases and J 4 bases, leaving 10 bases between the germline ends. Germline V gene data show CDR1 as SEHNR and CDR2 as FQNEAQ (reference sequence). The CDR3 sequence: CASSFSFGYNEQFF. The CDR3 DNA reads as TGTGCCAGCAGCTTTAGTTTCGGGTACAATGAGCAGTTCTTC. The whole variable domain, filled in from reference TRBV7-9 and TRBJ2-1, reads DTGVSQNPRHKITKRGQNVTFRCDPISEHNRLYWYRQTLGQGPEFLTYFQNEAQLEKSRLLSDRFSAERPKGSFSTLEIQRTEQGDSAMYLCASSFSFGYNEQFFGPGTRLTVL.

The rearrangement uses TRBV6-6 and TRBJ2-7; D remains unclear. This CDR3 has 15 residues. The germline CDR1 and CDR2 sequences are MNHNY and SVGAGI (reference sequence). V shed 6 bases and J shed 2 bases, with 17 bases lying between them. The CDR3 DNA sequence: TGTGCCAGCAGGCCGGGTAGCAAGGATACCTACGAGCAGTACTTC. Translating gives CASRPGSKDTYEQYF.

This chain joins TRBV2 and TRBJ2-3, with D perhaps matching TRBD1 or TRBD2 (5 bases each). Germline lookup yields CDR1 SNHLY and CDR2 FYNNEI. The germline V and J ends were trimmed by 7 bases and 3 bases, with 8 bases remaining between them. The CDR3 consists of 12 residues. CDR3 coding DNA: TGTGCCAGCACCTGGGGGACAGATACGCAGTATTTT. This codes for CASTWGTDTQYF.

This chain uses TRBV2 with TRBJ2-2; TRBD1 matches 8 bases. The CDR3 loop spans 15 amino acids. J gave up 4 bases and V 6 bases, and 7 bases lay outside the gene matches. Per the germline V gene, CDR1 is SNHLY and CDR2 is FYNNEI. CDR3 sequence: CASSPDRGGTGELFF. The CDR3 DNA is TGTGCCAGCAGCCCCGACAGGGGAGGCACCGGGGAGCTGTTTTTT.

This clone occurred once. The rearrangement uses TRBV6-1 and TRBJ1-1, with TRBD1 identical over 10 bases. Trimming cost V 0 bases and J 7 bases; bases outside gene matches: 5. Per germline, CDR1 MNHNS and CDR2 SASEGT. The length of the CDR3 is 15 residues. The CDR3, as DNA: TGTGCCAGCAGTGAAGCAGCGGGACAGGGGTATGAAGCTTTCTTT. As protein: CASSEAAGQGYEAFF.

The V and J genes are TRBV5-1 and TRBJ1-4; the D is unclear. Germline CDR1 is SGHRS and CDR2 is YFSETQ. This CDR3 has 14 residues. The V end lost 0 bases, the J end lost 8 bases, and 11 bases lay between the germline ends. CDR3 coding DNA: TGCGCCAGCAGCTTGGCTGGGGTGACAGAAAAACTGTTTTTT. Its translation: CASSLAGVTEKLFF.

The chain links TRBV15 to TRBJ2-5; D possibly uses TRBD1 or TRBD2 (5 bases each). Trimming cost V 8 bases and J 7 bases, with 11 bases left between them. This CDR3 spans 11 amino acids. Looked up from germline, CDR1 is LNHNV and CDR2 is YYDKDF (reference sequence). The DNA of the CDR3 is TGTGCCACCGGACTTAGGGGGACCCAGTACTTC. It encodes CATGLRGTQYF.

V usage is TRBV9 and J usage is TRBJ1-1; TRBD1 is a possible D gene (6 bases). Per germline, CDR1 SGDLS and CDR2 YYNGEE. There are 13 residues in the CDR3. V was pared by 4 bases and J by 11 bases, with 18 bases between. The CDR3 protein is CASSPRQVGAAFF. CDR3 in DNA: TGTGCCAGCAGCCCACGACAGGTCGGGGCGGCTTTCTTT.

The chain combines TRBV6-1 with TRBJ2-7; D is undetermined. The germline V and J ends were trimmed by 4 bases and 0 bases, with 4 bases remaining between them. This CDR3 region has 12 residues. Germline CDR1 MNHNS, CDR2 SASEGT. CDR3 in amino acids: CASSGHSYEQYF. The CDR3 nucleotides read TGTGCCAGCAGTGGTCACTCCTACGAGCAGTACTTC.

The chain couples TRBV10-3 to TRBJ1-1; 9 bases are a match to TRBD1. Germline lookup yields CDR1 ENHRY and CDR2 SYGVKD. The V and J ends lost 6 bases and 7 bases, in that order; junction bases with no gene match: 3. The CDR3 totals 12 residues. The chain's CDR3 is CAIRGQGDEAFF. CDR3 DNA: TGTGCCATCAGGGGACAGGGAGATGAAGCTTTCTTT.

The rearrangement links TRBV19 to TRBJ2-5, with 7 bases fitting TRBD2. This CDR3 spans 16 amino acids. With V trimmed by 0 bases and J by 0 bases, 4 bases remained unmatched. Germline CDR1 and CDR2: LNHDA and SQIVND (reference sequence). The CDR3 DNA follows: TGTGCCAGTAGTATAGAAGCTAGCGGTTACCAAGAGACCCAGTACTTC. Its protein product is CASSIEASGYQETQYF. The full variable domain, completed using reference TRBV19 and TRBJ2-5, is DGGITQSPKYLFRKEGQNVTLSCEQNLNHDAMYWYRQDPGQGLRLIYYSQIVNDFQKGDIAEGYSVSREKKESFPLTVTSAQKNPTAFYLCASSIEASGYQETQYFGPGTRLLVL.

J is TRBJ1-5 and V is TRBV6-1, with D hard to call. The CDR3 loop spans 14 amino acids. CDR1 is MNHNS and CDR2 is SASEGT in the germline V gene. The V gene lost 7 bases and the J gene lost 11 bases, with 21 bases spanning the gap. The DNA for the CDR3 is TGTGCCAGCAATGAGGTATCCCTGATTAAGGCCCAGCATTTT. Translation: CASNEVSLIKAQHF.

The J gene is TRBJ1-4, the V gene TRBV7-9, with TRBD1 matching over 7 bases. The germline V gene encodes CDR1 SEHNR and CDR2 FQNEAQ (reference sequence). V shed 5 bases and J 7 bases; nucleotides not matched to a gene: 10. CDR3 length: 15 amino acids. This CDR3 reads CASSLGGRRAEKLFF. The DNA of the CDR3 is TGTGCCAGCAGCCTAGGGGGCCGCAGGGCTGAAAAACTGTTTTTT.

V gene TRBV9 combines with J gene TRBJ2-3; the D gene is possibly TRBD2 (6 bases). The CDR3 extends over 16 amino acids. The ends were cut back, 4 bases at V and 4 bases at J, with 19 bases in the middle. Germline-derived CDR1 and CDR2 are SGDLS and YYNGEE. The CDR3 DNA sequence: TGTGCCAGCAGCCCGAGGCACGGGGAGGCCCCAGATACGCAGTATTTT. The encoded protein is CASSPRHGEAPDTQYF.